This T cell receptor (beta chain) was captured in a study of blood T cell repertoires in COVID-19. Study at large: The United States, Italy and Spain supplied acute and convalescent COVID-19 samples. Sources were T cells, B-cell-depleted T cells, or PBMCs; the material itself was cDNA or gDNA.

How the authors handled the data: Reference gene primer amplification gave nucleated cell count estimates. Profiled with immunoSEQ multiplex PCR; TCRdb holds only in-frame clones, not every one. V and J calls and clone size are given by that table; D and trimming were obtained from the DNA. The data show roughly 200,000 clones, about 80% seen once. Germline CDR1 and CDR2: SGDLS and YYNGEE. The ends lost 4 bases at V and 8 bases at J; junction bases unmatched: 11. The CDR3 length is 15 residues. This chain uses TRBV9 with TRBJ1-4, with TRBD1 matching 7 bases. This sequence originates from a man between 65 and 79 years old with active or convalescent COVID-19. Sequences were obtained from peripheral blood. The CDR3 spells CASSPYHGQEEKLFF. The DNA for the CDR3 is TGTGCCAGCAGCCCTTATCACGGACAGGAAGAAAAACTGTTTTTT.